A single sample gave rise to the 28 T cell receptor beta chains below, sequenced in a study of radiotherapy plus CTLA-4 blockade in lung cancer. Using immunoSEQ multiplex PCR, the repertoire was profiled, and TCRdb retains in-frame clones only, with some absent. Among approximately 81,000 clones listed, around 78% were seen once. Sequences were derived from peripheral blood, sampled from a patient treated with radiotherapy plus ipilimumab. These receptors were collected from a human donor with non-small cell lung cancer who had a partial response to radiotherapy plus ipilimumab. Some clones in this sample may be carry-over from other donors' samples.

The chain combines TRBV5-1 with TRBJ1-2; TRBD1 matches at 8 bases. The CDR3 is 14 residues long. CDR1 and CDR2 (germline): SGHRS, YFSETQ. The V segment lost 4 bases and the J segment 8 bases; nucleotides outside the gene matches: 10. The CDR3 bases are TGCGCCAGCAGCGAAGGACAGGGTTCATGGGGCTACACCTTC. Translated, it gives CASSEGQGSWGYTF.

The V call is TRBV28, the J call TRBJ2-1, with D perhaps matching TRBD2 (6 bases). V was cut by 5 bases and J by 9 bases, with 23 bases left in between. CDR1 MDHEN and CDR2 SYDVKM come from the germline V gene. This CDR3 contains 16 residues. The CDR3 reads CASSPTFQRASSEQFF. The DNA of the CDR3 is TGTGCCAGCAGTCCCACCTTCCAGCGGGCCTCCTCTGAGCAGTTCTTC.

This clone was detected once. J is TRBJ2-4 and V is TRBV4-1; 11 nucleotides agree with TRBD2. V shed 6 bases, J shed 5 bases, and the junction held 12 bases outside the gene matches. The CDR3 is made up of 17 amino acids. CDR1 and CDR2 from the germline V gene are MGHRA and YSYEKL. In DNA form, the CDR3 reads TGCGCCAGCAGGGCTAGCGGGAGGCCCGCCGGGGAAAACATTCAGTACTTC. This codes for CASRASGRPAGENIQYF.

CDR3 sequence (DNA): TGTGCCAGCAGCTTGGAACGGGGAGGGGAGGGAGAGACCCAGTACTTC. It yields the protein CASSLERGGEGETQYF. This chain connects TRBV5-6 to TRBJ2-5, with TRBD2 identical over 7 bases. The J segment lost 4 bases and the V segment lost 0 bases, leaving 9 bases of the junction unmatched. Per germline, CDR1 SGHDT and CDR2 YYEEEE. This CDR3 comprises 16 residues.

V gene TRBV28 combines with J gene TRBJ1-2; a possible D gene is TRBD1 (6 bases). CDR1 and CDR2 from the germline V gene are MDHEN and SYDVKM. V lost 7 bases to trimming and J lost 5 bases, with 17 bases between them. The CDR3 has 14 residues. Here the CDR3 DNA reads TGTGCCAGCAACGCCCCTCCACAGGGATATGGCTACACCTTC. Protein product: CASNAPPQGYGYTF.

Worth noting for this clone: The junction differs from germline at one of its ends, possibly a read error. Additional DNA sequences in this sample encode the identical CDR3. The V gene is TRBV9, the J gene TRBJ2-1; D gene ambiguous. The CDR3 is 14 residues long. Germline-derived CDR1 and CDR2 are SGDLS and YYNGEE. This chain's CDR3 is CASSVAGRYNEQFF. CDR3 DNA: TGCGCCAGCAGCGTAGCTGGCCGCTACAATGAGCAGTTCTTC.

This sequence joins TRBV7-8 and TRBJ2-7, with 9 bases aligning to TRBD1. CDR1 is SGHVS, CDR2 FQNEAQ, per germline. The junction had 16 bases not matched to a gene; V was cut back by 5 bases and J by 2 bases. This CDR3 spans 18 amino acids. The CDR3 sequence: CASSRPGTGFFNTYEQYF. The CDR3 DNA reads as TGTGCCAGCAGCCGACCCGGGACAGGGTTCTTTAACACCTACGAGCAGTACTTC. Drawing the rest from reference TRBV7-8 and TRBJ2-7, the complete variable domain is GAGVSQSPRYKVAKRGQDVALRCDPISGHVSLFWYQQALGQGPEFLTYFQNEAQLDKSGLPSDRFFAERPEGSVSTLKIQRTQQEDSAVYLCASSRPGTGFFNTYEQYFGPGTRLTVT.

The chain has TRBV19 and TRBJ1-5, with D maybe TRBD1 (5 bases). Germline lookup yields CDR1 LNHDA and CDR2 SQIVND (reference sequence). The CDR3 sequence is 18 residues long. Trimming removed 0 bases at V and 4 bases at J, with 19 bases between. The CDR3: CASSIELRGSRINQPQHF. CDR3 DNA: TGTGCCAGTAGTATAGAATTAAGGGGCAGTCGAATTAATCAGCCCCAGCATTTT.

V gene TRBV19 combines with J gene TRBJ2-4, with 8 bases lining up with TRBD1. With 7 bases clipped from V and 1 base from J, the junction kept 3 bases outside the gene matches. There are 14 residues in the CDR3. Germline V CDR1 and CDR2: LNHDA, SQIVND (reference sequence). CDR3 region: CASNHRGAKNIQYF. The CDR3 DNA follows: TGTGCCAGTAACCACAGGGGGGCCAAAAACATTCAGTACTTC. The variable domain in full, with the rest retrieved from reference TRBV19 and TRBJ2-4, is DGGITQSPKYLFRKEGQNVTLSCEQNLNHDAMYWYRQDPGQGLRLIYYSQIVNDFQKGDIAEGYSVSREKKESFPLTVTSAQKNPTAFYLCASNHRGAKNIQYFGAGTRLSVL.

The J gene is TRBJ2-5, the V gene TRBV7-9; 8 bases match TRBD2. The V and J ends lost 1 base and 2 bases, in that order; junction bases with no gene match: 6. Germline CDR1 SEHNR, CDR2 FQNEAQ (reference sequence). This CDR3 contains 16 residues. CDR3 region: CASSLVGGLAQETQYF. In DNA, the CDR3 is TGTGCCAGCAGCTTAGTAGGAGGACTAGCACAAGAGACCCAGTACTTC.

This rearrangement joins TRBV7-3 to TRBJ2-4; 8 bases fit TRBD2. This CDR3 spans 16 amino acids. Germline values: CDR1 SGHTA, CDR2 FQGTGA. With 5 bases clipped from V and 3 bases from J, the junction kept 9 bases outside the gene matches. The CDR3 DNA sequence: TGTGCCAGCAGCCGTCAACTAGCGGCTATCAAAAACATTCAGTACTTC. It translates to CASSRQLAAIKNIQYF.

This chain joins TRBV5-1 and TRBJ1-4; 11 nucleotides agree with TRBD1. The germline V gene has CDR1 SGHRS and CDR2 YFSETQ. Trimming at V came to 4 bases and at J to 8 bases, leaving 4 bases not matched to a gene. The CDR3 has 14 amino acids. The CDR3: CASSNRDRGEKLFF. CDR3 nucleotide sequence: TGCGCCAGCAGCAACCGGGACAGGGGGGAAAAACTGTTTTTT.

The genes are TRBV6-6 and TRBJ1-2; TRBD1 aligns across 7 bases. The CDR3 has 16 amino acids. After removal of 6 bases from V and 4 bases from J, the junction contained 14 bases not matched to a gene. CDR1 is MNHNY and CDR2 is SVGAGI in the germline V gene (reference sequence). The chain's CDR3 is CASSLQGTADLYGYTF. The CDR3 region has the DNA TGTGCCAGCAGCCTACAGGGGACCGCCGACCTCTATGGCTACACCTTC.

This clone was found a few times. The chain links TRBV27 to TRBJ2-7, with D hard to call. The CDR3 is 13 residues long. V was clipped by 3 bases and J by 0 bases, with 6 bases between them. Per germline, CDR1 MNHEY and CDR2 SMNVEV (reference sequence). In DNA, the CDR3 is TGTGCCAGCAGTTTGCAGTCCTCCTACGAGCAGTACTTC. This gives the protein CASSLQSSYEQYF.

The chain carries TRBV2 and TRBJ1-2, with TRBD1 matching 7 bases. CDR1 is SNHLY, CDR2 FYNNEI, per germline. The CDR3 spans 12 residues. Trimming took 6 bases from V and 8 from J; bases not matched to a gene: 6. The CDR3 reads CASSLTGMGYTF. The CDR3 DNA reads as TGTGCCAGCAGCCTGACAGGGATGGGCTACACCTTC. The full variable domain, rest sourced from reference TRBV2 and TRBJ1-2, is EPEVTQTPSHQVTQMGQEVILRCVPISNHLYFYWYRQILGQKVEFLVSFYNNEISEKSEIFDDQFSVERPDGSNFTLKIRSTKLEDSAMYFCASSLTGMGYTFGSGTRLTVV.

The chain combines TRBV6-5 with TRBJ1-4, with D perhaps matching TRBD1 (5 bases). V lost 6 bases to trimming and J lost 4 bases, with 15 bases between them. The CDR3 length is 15 residues. Germline values: CDR1 MNHEY, CDR2 SVGAGI. CDR3 in amino acids: CASRTARRGNEKLFF. Here the CDR3 DNA reads TGTGCCAGCAGAACCGCCAGAAGGGGTAATGAAAAACTGTTTTTT.

The V and J genes are TRBV28 and TRBJ2-5, with a possible D match to TRBD2 (6 bases). This CDR3 is 14 amino acids long. Germline V gene lookup returns CDR1 MDHEN and CDR2 SYDVKM. Trimming pared 7 bases from V and 5 bases from J, leaving 17 bases between. This CDR3 is CASNMGGQKETQYF. The CDR3 region has the DNA TGTGCCAGCAATATGGGAGGCCAGAAGGAGACCCAGTACTTC.

A few counts support this clone. The chain is built from TRBV6-4 and TRBJ2-2; 8 bases align to TRBD1. V trimming: 4 bases; J trimming: 2 bases; junction bases outside the gene matches: 3. The CDR3 runs 15 residues. Looked up from germline, CDR1 is MRHNA and CDR2 is SNTAGT. CDR3 region: CASSVDRGNTGELFF. The CDR3, as DNA: TGTGCCAGCAGTGTTGACAGGGGAAACACCGGGGAGCTGTTTTTT.

This clone appeared a few times. The chain employs TRBV10-1 and TRBJ2-1; possible D gene TRBD2, 6 bases. The CDR3 sequence is 12 residues long. V dropped 6 bases and J dropped 5 bases, with 8 bases sitting between them. Germline V lookup: CDR1 WNHNN, CDR2 SYGVQD (reference sequence). The CDR3 reads CASSRGNNEQFF. The CDR3 nucleotides are TGCGCCAGCAGCCGGGGGAACAATGAGCAGTTCTTC.

CDR3 DNA: TGTGCCAGCGCTTTCGGGGCAGGGGGCACTGAAGCTTTCTTT. Translating it yields CASAFGAGGTEAFF. This chain links TRBV27 with TRBJ1-1; 7 nucleotides align to TRBD1. After removal of 8 bases from V and 4 bases from J, the junction contained 10 bases not matched to a gene. Germline V gene sequence: CDR1 MNHEY, CDR2 SMNVEV (reference sequence). CDR3 size: 14 residues.

The chain recombines TRBV5-1 with TRBJ2-3; 8 positions agree with TRBD2. The germline CDR1 and CDR2 sequences are SGHRS and YFSETQ. This CDR3 contains 16 residues. The trim removed 4 bases at V and 1 base at J, leaving 8 bases unmatched. CDR3 coding DNA: TGCGCCAGCAGCCGTGAGGGGCGGGGGGGCACAGATACGCAGTATTTT. Encoded protein: CASSREGRGGTDTQYF.

This chain connects TRBV15 to TRBJ1-6; D is perhaps TRBD1 (5 bases). Trimming shortened V by 0 bases and J by 6 bases, and 12 bases separated the two germline ends. This CDR3 comprises 16 residues. The germline V gene has CDR1 LNHNV and CDR2 YYDKDF (reference sequence). The CDR3 bases are TGTGCCACCAGCAGAGATCTCCAGGGTGTTAATTCACCCCTCCACTTT. It codes for CATSRDLQGVNSPLHF.

CDR3: CASRTGFGEAFF. CDR3 DNA sequence: TGTGCCAGCAGGACAGGGTTCGGTGAAGCTTTCTTT. The chain is built from TRBV2 and TRBJ1-1; 7 nucleotides line up with TRBD1. Per germline, CDR1 SNHLY and CDR2 FYNNEI. Losses at the gene ends were 6 bases for V and 7 bases for J; bases not matched to a gene: 5. The CDR3 is 12 residues long. The entire variable domain, with the rest obtained from reference TRBV2 and TRBJ1-1, is as follows: EPEVTQTPSHQVTQMGQEVILRCVPISNHLYFYWYRQILGQKVEFLVSFYNNEISEKSEIFDDQFSVERPDGSNFTLKIRSTKLEDSAMYFCASRTGFGEAFFGQGTRLTVV.

The chain joins TRBV6-5 to TRBJ1-6, with 7 bases matching TRBD1. Unmatched junction bases numbered 9, after V lost 0 bases and J lost 10 bases. Germline-derived CDR1 and CDR2 are MNHEY and SVGAGI. The CDR3 is 16 amino acids. As DNA, the CDR3 is TGTGCCAGCAGTTACTCTAATAGAGGGGGCAAGTCACCCCTCCACTTT. Translation: CASSYSNRGGKSPLHF.

Written as DNA, the CDR3 is TGTGCCAGCAGCTTTTATGGGGGGGGGACAGGGGACAATGAGCAGTTCTTC. Amino acid sequence: CASSFYGGGTGDNEQFF. The chain carries TRBV11-3 and TRBJ2-1; 10 positions agree with TRBD1. Germline CDR1 is SGHNT and CDR2 is YENEEA. This CDR3 spans 17 amino acids. The V and J ends lost 3 bases and 5 bases, in that order; junction bases with no gene match: 10.

The rearrangement uses TRBV15 and TRBJ2-7, with TRBD1 matching over 8 bases. V gave up 0 bases and J gave up 7 bases; unmatched junction bases: 8. The CDR3 spans 15 residues. Germline V gives CDR1 LNHNV, CDR2 YYDKDF (reference sequence). The CDR3, as DNA: TGTGCCACCAGCAGAGATCGGACAGGGTCGGGGGAGCAGTACTTC. Translated: CATSRDRTGSGEQYF.

This clone showed up just once. The chain couples TRBV6-5 to TRBJ2-1; 9 bases fit TRBD1. The CDR3 contains 15 residues. Germline values: CDR1 MNHEY, CDR2 SVGAGI. The ends lost 0 bases at V and 9 bases at J; junction bases unmatched: 6. DNA of the CDR3: TGTGCCAGCAGTTACTCGGGGACAGGGTTCGGTGAGCAGTTCTTC. It yields the protein CASSYSGTGFGEQFF.

This clone was observed a single time. Here the CDR3 reads CASSQDTRNSYEQYF. In DNA, the CDR3 is TGCGCCAGCAGCCAAGATACGAGGAATTCCTACGAGCAGTACTTC. This chain uses TRBV4-1 with TRBJ2-7; D not certain. Germline V gives CDR1 MGHRA, CDR2 YSYEKL. CDR3 length equals 15 residues. The V end lost 0 bases, the J end lost 1 base, and 10 bases lay between the germline ends.